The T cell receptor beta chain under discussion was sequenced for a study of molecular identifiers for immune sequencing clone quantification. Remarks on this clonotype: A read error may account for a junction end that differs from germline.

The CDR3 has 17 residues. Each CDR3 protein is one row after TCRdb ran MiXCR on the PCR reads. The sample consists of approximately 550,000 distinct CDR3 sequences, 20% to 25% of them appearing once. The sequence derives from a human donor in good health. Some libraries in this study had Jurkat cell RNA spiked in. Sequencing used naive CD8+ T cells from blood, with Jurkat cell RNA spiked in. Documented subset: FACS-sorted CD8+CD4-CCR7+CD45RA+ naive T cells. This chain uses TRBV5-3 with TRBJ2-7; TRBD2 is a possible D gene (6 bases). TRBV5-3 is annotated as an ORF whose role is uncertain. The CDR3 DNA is TGTGCCAGCAGCTTGATCGGGGGAGTTCAGGTGGATTACGAGCAGTACTTC. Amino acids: CASSLIGGVQVDYEQYF.